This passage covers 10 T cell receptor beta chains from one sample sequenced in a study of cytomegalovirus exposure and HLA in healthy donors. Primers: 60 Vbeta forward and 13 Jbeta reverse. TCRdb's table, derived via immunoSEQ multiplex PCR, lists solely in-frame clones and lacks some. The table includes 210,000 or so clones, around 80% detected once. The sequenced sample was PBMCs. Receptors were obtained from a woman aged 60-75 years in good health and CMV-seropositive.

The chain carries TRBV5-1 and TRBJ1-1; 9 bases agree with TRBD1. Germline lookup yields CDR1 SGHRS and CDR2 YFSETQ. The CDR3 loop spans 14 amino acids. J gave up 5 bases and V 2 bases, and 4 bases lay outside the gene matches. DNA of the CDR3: TGCGCCAGCAGCTTTACAGGGGGCGCGACTGAAGCTTTCTTT. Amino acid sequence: CASSFTGGATEAFF.

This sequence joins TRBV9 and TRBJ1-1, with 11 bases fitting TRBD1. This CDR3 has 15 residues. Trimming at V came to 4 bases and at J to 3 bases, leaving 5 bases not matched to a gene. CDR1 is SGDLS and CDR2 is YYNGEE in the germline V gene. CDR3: CASSPRDRGYTEAFF. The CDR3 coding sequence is TGTGCCAGCAGCCCCCGGGACAGGGGGTACACTGAAGCTTTCTTT.

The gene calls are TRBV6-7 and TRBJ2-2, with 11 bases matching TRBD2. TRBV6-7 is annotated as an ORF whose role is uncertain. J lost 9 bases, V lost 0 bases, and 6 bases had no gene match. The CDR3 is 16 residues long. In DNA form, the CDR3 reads TGTGCCAGCAGTTACTCGACTAGCGGGGAGGTCCGGGAGCTGTTTTTT. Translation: CASSYSTSGEVRELFF.

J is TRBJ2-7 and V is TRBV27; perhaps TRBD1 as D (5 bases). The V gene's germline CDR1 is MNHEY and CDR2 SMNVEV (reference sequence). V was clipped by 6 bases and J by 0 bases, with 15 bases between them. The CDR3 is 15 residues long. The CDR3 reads CASSPWGSNSYEQYF. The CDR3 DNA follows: TGTGCCAGCAGCCCGTGGGGCTCCAACTCCTACGAGCAGTACTTC.

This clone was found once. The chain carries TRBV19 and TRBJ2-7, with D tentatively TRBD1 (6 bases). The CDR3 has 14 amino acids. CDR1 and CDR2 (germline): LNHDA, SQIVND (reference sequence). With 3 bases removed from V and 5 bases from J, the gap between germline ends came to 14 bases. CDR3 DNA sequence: TGTGCCAGTAGTATCTGGCAGGGGATGGACGAGCAGTACTTC. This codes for CASSIWQGMDEQYF.

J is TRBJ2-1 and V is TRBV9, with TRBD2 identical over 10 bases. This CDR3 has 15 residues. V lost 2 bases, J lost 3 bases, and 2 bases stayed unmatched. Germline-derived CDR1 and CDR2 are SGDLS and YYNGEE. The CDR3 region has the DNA TGTGCCAGCAGCGTCAGCGGGGGGGACTACAATGAGCAGTTCTTC. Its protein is CASSVSGGDYNEQFF.

This CDR3 is CASRETGGGSPLHF. CDR3 sequence (DNA): TGTGCCAGCAGAGAGACAGGGGGAGGTTCACCCCTCCACTTT. This chain links TRBV6-1 with TRBJ1-6, with 9 bases that match TRBD1. Germline CDR1 reads MNHNS; CDR2 reads SASEGT. The CDR3 is made up of 14 amino acids. The V gene end was trimmed by 6 bases and the J gene end by 9 bases; junction bases not matched to a gene: 6.

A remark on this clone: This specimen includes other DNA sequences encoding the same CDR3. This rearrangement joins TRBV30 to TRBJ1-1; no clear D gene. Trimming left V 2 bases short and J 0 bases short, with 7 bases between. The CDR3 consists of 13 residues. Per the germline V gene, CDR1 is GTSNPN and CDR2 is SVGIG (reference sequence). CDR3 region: CAWSSLMNTEAFF. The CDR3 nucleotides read TGTGCCTGGAGTTCCCTAATGAACACTGAAGCTTTCTTT.

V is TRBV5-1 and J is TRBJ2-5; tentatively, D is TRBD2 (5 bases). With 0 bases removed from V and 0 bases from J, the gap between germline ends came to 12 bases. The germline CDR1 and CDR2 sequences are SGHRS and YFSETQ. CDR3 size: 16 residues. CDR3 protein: CASSLGTRHNQETQYF. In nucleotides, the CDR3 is TGCGCCAGCAGCTTGGGTACTAGACACAACCAAGAGACCCAGTACTTC.

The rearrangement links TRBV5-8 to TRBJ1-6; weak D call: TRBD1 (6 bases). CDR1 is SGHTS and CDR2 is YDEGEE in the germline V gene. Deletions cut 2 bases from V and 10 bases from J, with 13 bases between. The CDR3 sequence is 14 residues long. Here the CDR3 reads CASSFTGWESPLHF. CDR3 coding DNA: TGTGCCAGCAGCTTTACAGGGTGGGAGTCACCCCTCCACTTT.